A selection of T cell receptor beta chains follows, all from one sample in a study of OX40 agonist ivuxolimab in advanced cancers. TCRdb's table, derived via immunoSEQ multiplex PCR, lists solely in-frame clones and lacks some. The sample lists over 35,000 clones, approximately 83% occurring once. Sample: CD4+ or CD8+ T cells sorted from blood, taken in a trial of the OX40 agonist ivuxolimab. These receptor sequences come from an adult with an advanced solid tumor such as melanoma, head and neck, liver or kidney cancer. CDR3s include the opening cysteine and the closing phenylalanine or tryptophan. The order of the fields is D gene, CDR3 length, V gene, J gene, clone size, CDR3 protein, CDR3 DNA. D genes are given only for firm matches. Some rows have no size entry. The others give once, few or many, or a class for an expanded clone.

d_gene: .; len: 15; v_gene: TRBV7-2; j_gene: TRBJ2-7; abundance: .; CDR3aa: CASSPQGGSSGEQYF; CDR3nt: TGTGCCAGCAGCCCACAGGGGGGGTCTTCTGGCGAGCAGTACTTC
d_gene: .; len: 13; v_gene: TRBV18; j_gene: TRBJ2-5; abundance: once; CDR3aa: CASSPPLAETQYF; CDR3nt: TGTGCCAGCTCACCACCGTTGGCAGAGACCCAGTACTTC
d_gene: .; len: 12; v_gene: TRBV5-8; j_gene: TRBJ2-2; abundance: .; CDR3aa: CASSFLGGELFF; CDR3nt: TGTGCCAGCAGCTTCCTGGGAGGGGAGCTGTTTTTT
d_gene: TRBD1; len: 16; v_gene: TRBV19; j_gene: TRBJ2-3; abundance: .; CDR3aa: CASSPTQAQGADTQYF; CDR3nt: TGTGCCAGTAGTCCTACCCAGGCGCAGGGGGCAGATACGCAGTATTTT
d_gene: .; len: 13; v_gene: TRBV5-6; j_gene: TRBJ2-2; abundance: few; CDR3aa: CASSLEGSGELFF; CDR3nt: TGTGCCAGCAGCTTGGAAGGCTCCGGGGAGCTGTTTTTT
d_gene: TRBD2; len: 18; v_gene: TRBV12-5; j_gene: TRBJ2-4; abundance: few; CDR3aa: CASGFRVAGLQAKNIQYF; CDR3nt: TGTGCTAGTGGTTTTAGGGTAGCGGGGCTGCAAGCCAAAAACATTCAGTACTTC
d_gene: .; len: 16; v_gene: TRBV28; j_gene: TRBJ1-4; abundance: .; CDR3aa: CASSSTGIVLREKLFF; CDR3nt: TGTGCCAGCAGTTCTACAGGGATAGTACTTCGTGAAAAACTGTTTTTT
d_gene: .; len: 16; v_gene: TRBV7-6; j_gene: TRBJ2-7; abundance: .; CDR3aa: CASSLVGRGRVDEQYF; CDR3nt: TGTGCCAGCAGCTTAGTGGGCAGGGGAAGAGTGGACGAGCAGTACTTC
d_gene: .; len: 15; v_gene: TRBV9; j_gene: TRBJ1-1; abundance: .; CDR3aa: CASTPTGTRNTEAFF; CDR3nt: TGTGCCAGCACCCCGACGGGGACCCGAAACACTGAAGCTTTCTTT
d_gene: TRBD1; len: 11; v_gene: TRBV2; j_gene: TRBJ1-2; abundance: .; CDR3aa: CASHWTGGYTF; CDR3nt: TGTGCCAGTCATTGGACAGGGGGCTACACCTTC
d_gene: .; len: 14; v_gene: TRBV5-5; j_gene: TRBJ2-7; abundance: once; CDR3aa: CASSPGLSGEEQYF; CDR3nt: TGTGCCAGCAGCCCCGGGCTCTCGGGGGAGGAGCAGTACTTC
d_gene: TRBD2; len: 14; v_gene: TRBV30; j_gene: TRBJ2-5; abundance: .; CDR3aa: CAWSGGSGRGTQYF; CDR3nt: TGTGCCTGGAGTGGGGGTAGCGGGAGGGGGACCCAGTACTTC
d_gene: .; len: 16; v_gene: TRBV4-3; j_gene: TRBJ2-7; abundance: .; CDR3aa: CASSHRLWADSYEQYF; CDR3nt: TGCGCCAGCAGCCATAGACTTTGGGCGGATTCCTACGAGCAGTACTTC
d_gene: .; len: 15; v_gene: TRBV27; j_gene: TRBJ1-2; abundance: .; CDR3aa: CASSPAGRAVGGYTF; CDR3nt: TGTGCCAGCAGTCCTGCGGGCAGGGCAGTGGGAGGCTACACCTTC
d_gene: TRBD2; len: 17; v_gene: TRBV28; j_gene: TRBJ2-1; abundance: few; CDR3aa: CASTPGGLAGPGNEQFF; CDR3nt: TGTGCCAGCACTCCGGGTGGACTAGCGGGACCAGGGAATGAGCAGTTCTTC
d_gene: .; len: 16; v_gene: TRBV5-6; j_gene: TRBJ1-1; abundance: .; CDR3aa: CASSALAREGNTEAFF; CDR3nt: TGTGCCAGCAGCGCACTCGCAAGGGAGGGCAACACTGAAGCTTTCTTT
d_gene: TRBD1; len: 14; v_gene: TRBV5-1; j_gene: TRBJ2-1; abundance: once; CDR3aa: CASGITGTGVEQFF; CDR3nt: TGCGCCAGCGGCATCACCGGGACAGGCGTGGAGCAGTTCTTC
d_gene: .; len: 14; v_gene: TRBV27; j_gene: TRBJ2-3; abundance: .; CDR3aa: CASSFGSSTDTQYF; CDR3nt: TGTGCCAGCAGTTTCGGTTCCAGCACAGATACGCAGTATTTT
d_gene: TRBD2; len: 19; v_gene: TRBV19; j_gene: TRBJ2-5; abundance: .; CDR3aa: CASSIRDLAGAYYQETQYF; CDR3nt: TGTGCCAGTAGTATTAGGGATCTAGCGGGAGCTTATTACCAAGAGACCCAGTACTTC
d_gene: TRBD1; len: 15; v_gene: TRBV4-1; j_gene: TRBJ2-1; abundance: .; CDR3aa: CASSHPTGGRNEQFF; CDR3nt: TGCGCCAGCAGCCACCCGACAGGGGGCCGCAATGAGCAGTTCTTC
d_gene: TRBD2; len: 18; v_gene: TRBV7-2; j_gene: TRBJ2-3; abundance: .; CDR3aa: CASSLAWRLAGDTDTQYF; CDR3nt: TGTGCCAGCAGCTTAGCGTGGAGGCTAGCGGGCGACACAGATACGCAGTATTTT
d_gene: .; len: 15; v_gene: TRBV15; j_gene: TRBJ2-2; abundance: .; CDR3aa: CATSTGSSRTGELFF; CDR3nt: TGTGCCACCAGCACAGGCAGCTCGCGGACCGGGGAGCTGTTTTTT
d_gene: TRBD1; len: 16; v_gene: TRBV7-8; j_gene: TRBJ2-7; abundance: medium-sized; CDR3aa: CASSPTPDTGVNEQYF; CDR3nt: TGTGCCAGCAGCCCTACCCCTGACACAGGGGTTAACGAGCAGTACTTC
d_gene: TRBD2; len: 17; v_gene: TRBV28; j_gene: TRBJ2-5; abundance: once; CDR3aa: CASSFPAGLAVEETQYF; CDR3nt: TGTGCCAGCAGTTTTCCTGCGGGACTAGCGGTGGAAGAGACCCAGTACTTC
d_gene: .; len: 14; v_gene: TRBV4-3; j_gene: TRBJ1-2; abundance: few; CDR3aa: CASSQDLGALGYTF; CDR3nt: TGCGCCAGCAGCCAAGATTTGGGTGCTCTAGGCTACACCTTC
d_gene: TRBD2; len: 16; v_gene: TRBV4-1; j_gene: TRBJ2-1; abundance: .; CDR3aa: CASSQEAGVSYNEQFF; CDR3nt: TGCGCCAGCAGCCAAGAGGCGGGGGTCTCCTACAATGAGCAGTTCTTC
d_gene: .; len: 14; v_gene: TRBV4-1; j_gene: TRBJ2-7; abundance: .; CDR3aa: CASSQDPRGYEQYF; CDR3nt: TGCGCCAGCAGCCAAGATCCCAGGGGCTACGAGCAGTACTTC
d_gene: .; len: 15; v_gene: TRBV5-5; j_gene: TRBJ1-5; abundance: .; CDR3aa: CASSWRGSRNQPQHF; CDR3nt: TGTGCCAGCAGCTGGCGGGGGAGTCGAAATCAGCCCCAGCATTTT
d_gene: TRBD1; len: 13; v_gene: TRBV7-7; j_gene: TRBJ2-5; abundance: .; CDR3aa: CASSLDRVETQYF; CDR3nt: TGTGCTAGCAGCTTAGACAGGGTAGAGACCCAGTACTTC
d_gene: .; len: 16; v_gene: TRBV18; j_gene: TRBJ2-5; abundance: .; CDR3aa: CASSPRGKGQQETQYF; CDR3nt: TGTGCCAGCTCACCACGGGGTAAGGGCCAACAAGAGACCCAGTACTTC
d_gene: .; len: 13; v_gene: TRBV4-3; j_gene: TRBJ1-1; abundance: .; CDR3aa: CASSQEWGTEAFF; CDR3nt: TGCGCCAGCAGCCAAGAGTGGGGCACTGAAGCTTTCTTT
d_gene: TRBD1; len: 15; v_gene: TRBV5-6; j_gene: TRBJ2-4; abundance: .; CDR3aa: CASSADRGREDIQYF; CDR3nt: TGTGCCAGCAGCGCGGACAGGGGGCGAGAAGACATTCAGTACTTC
d_gene: TRBD1; len: 14; v_gene: TRBV7-3; j_gene: TRBJ1-1; abundance: .; CDR3aa: CASSSGQGRTEAFF; CDR3nt: TGTGCCAGCAGCTCAGGACAGGGTAGGACTGAAGCTTTCTTT
d_gene: .; len: 13; v_gene: TRBV7-3; j_gene: TRBJ2-7; abundance: .; CDR3aa: CASSSLQGYEQYF; CDR3nt: TGTGCCAGCAGCTCCCTTCAGGGATACGAGCAGTACTTC
d_gene: TRBD1; len: 15; v_gene: TRBV19; j_gene: TRBJ1-1; abundance: .; CDR3aa: CASSELGQGVGEAFF; CDR3nt: TGTGCCAGTAGTGAGCTGGGGCAGGGGGTCGGTGAAGCTTTCTTT
d_gene: .; len: 14; v_gene: TRBV9; j_gene: TRBJ2-3; abundance: once; CDR3aa: CASSAPGARDTQYF; CDR3nt: TGTGCCAGCAGCGCCCCTGGGGCCCGAGATACGCAGTATTTT
d_gene: .; len: 15; v_gene: TRBV7-2; j_gene: TRBJ2-6; abundance: once; CDR3aa: CASSLVISGANVLTF; CDR3nt: TGTGCCAGCAGCTTAGTGATCTCTGGGGCCAACGTCCTGACTTTC
d_gene: .; len: 16; v_gene: TRBV6-5; j_gene: TRBJ1-1; abundance: .; CDR3aa: CASSYRTLGANTEAFF; CDR3nt: TGTGCCAGCAGTTACAGGACACTAGGGGCGAACACTGAAGCTTTCTTT
d_gene: .; len: 13; v_gene: TRBV7-3; j_gene: TRBJ2-7; abundance: .; CDR3aa: CASSNGGAHEQYF; CDR3nt: TGTGCCAGCTCCAATGGGGGGGCCCACGAGCAGTACTTC